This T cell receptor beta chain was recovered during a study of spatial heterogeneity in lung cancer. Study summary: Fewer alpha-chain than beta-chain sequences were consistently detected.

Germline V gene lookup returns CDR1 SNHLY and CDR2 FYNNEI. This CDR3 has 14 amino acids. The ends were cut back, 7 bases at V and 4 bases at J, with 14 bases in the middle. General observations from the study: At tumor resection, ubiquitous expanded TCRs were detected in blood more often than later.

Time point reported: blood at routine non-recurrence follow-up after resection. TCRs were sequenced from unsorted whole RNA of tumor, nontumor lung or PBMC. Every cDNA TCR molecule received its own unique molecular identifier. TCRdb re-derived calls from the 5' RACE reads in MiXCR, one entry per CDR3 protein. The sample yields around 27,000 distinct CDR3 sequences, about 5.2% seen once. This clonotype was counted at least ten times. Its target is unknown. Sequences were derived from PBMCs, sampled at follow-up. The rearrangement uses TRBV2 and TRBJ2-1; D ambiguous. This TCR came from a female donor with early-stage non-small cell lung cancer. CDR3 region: CASKQDLNYNEQFF. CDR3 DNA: TGTGCCAGCAAGCAAGATCTAAATTACAATGAGCAGTTCTTC.